The present TCR beta chain was sequenced within a study of CXCR3-negative and CXCR3-positive naive CD8 T cells. Regarding this clonotype: Its antigen remains unknown.

The CDR3 loop spans 18 amino acids. Germline lookup yields CDR1 LGHNA and CDR2 YSLEER. General observations from the study: Naive cells that were CXCR3-negative or CXCR3-positive used TRBV-TRBJ genes alike, while memory cells diverged. For the naive subsets, surface CD5 was similar, and TCR strength was inferred from TRB CDR3 properties. The study found CXCR3 expression partially decreased after cryopreservation and ran most assays on fresh PBMCs.

The TRB libraries of cDNA were built by UMI-labeled 5' RACE. With the 5' RACE reads reprocessed, TCRdb shows one record per CDR3 protein and no DNA. The table lists 35,000 to 40,000 distinct CDR3 sequences. The V call is TRBV4-3, the J call TRBJ2-6. The receptor's source is a human donor in good health. Some clones in this sample may be carry-over from other donors' samples. Sequencing input: memory CD8+ T cells from blood. The CDR3 reads CASSQGRGRLSGANVLTF.